This paragraph reports one T cell receptor beta chain. This record belongs to a study of blood T cells in healthy people across ages. Combining a sample-barcoded 5' primer with a J-beta primer mix, a second PCR ran for roughly 7 to 11 cycles. MiXCR was run by TCRdb on the 5' RACE reads, yielding one entry per CDR3 protein. The sample includes 1,800,000 or so distinct CDR3 sequences, about two fifths of them seen just once. Germline V gives CDR1 DFQATT, CDR2 SNEGSKA (reference sequence). Trimming stripped 3 bases from V and 2 bases from J, with 11 bases between. The CDR3 runs to 13 residues. The chain uses TRBV20-1 and TRBJ2-7; D perhaps matches TRBD1 (5 bases). The source of this sequence is a human donor in good health. The sequencing sample was made of blood. The CDR3 is CSASLGPPYEQYF. CDR3 in DNA: TGCAGTGCTAGTTTGGGGCCCCCCTACGAGCAGTACTTC.